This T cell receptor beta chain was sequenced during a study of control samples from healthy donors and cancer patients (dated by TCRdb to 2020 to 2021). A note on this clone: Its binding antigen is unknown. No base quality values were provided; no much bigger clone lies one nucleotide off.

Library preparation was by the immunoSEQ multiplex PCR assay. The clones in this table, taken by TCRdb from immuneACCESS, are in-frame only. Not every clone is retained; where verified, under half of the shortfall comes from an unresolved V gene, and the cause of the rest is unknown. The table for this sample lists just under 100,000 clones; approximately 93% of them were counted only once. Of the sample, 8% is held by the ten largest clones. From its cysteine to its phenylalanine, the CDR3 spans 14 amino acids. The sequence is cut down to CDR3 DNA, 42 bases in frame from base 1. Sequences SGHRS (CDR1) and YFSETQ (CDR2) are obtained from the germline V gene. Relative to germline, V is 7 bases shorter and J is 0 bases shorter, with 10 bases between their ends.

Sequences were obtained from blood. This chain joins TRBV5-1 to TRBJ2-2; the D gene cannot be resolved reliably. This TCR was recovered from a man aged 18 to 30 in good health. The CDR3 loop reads CASSRATNTGELFF. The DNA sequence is TGCGCCAGCTCTCGGGCTACGAACACCGGGGAGCTGTTTTTT.